This is a list of T cell receptor beta chains from one sample in a study of persistence of HIV-infected CD4 T cells. Profiling relied on immunoSEQ multiplex PCR, and the TCRdb table lists in-frame clones only, not all of them. The sample holds some 13,000 clones, about 60% seen once. The antigens these receptors bind are not known. Sequenced material: CD4+ T cells sorted from PBMCs after roughly 18-hour stimulation, taken from a patient who received antiretroviral therapy. The receptors were sampled from an adult man with HIV who was CMV-seropositive. The CDR3 runs from the conserved cysteine through the conserved F or W. The order of the fields is clone size, J gene, D gene, V gene, CDR3 DNA, CDR3 protein. D genes are given only for firm matches. A row's size may be missing; if present it is once, few, many or a size class.

medium-sized,TRBJ1-5,.,TRBV5-4,TGTGCCAGCAGCTTGCAAGGGATCAATCAGCCCCAGCATTTT,CASSLQGINQPQHF
.,TRBJ1-2,.,TRBV18,TGTGCCAGCTCACCAATCCCTAACTATGGCTACACCTTC,CASSPIPNYGYTF
medium-sized,TRBJ1-3,TRBD1,TRBV7-6,TGTGCCAGCAGCCCAGGGACAGGGGTCGGAAACACCATATATTTT,CASSPGTGVGNTIYF
.,TRBJ2-4,TRBD2,TRBV11-1,TGTGCCAGCAGCTTGTCGGGGGGTCTAGCCAAAAACATTCAGTACTTC,CASSLSGGLAKNIQYF
.,TRBJ1-5,TRBD1,TRBV5-5,TGTGCCAGCAGGGTGACAGGGGGCCTCAATCAGCCCCAGCATTTT,CASRVTGGLNQPQHF
.,TRBJ2-1,.,TRBV25-1,TGTGCCAGCAAATTGAGCTCCTACAATGAGCAGTTCTTC,CASKLSSYNEQFF
few,TRBJ2-7,.,TRBV7-9,TGTGCCAGCAGCCTCAGGGTCGAGCAGTACTTC,CASSLRVEQYF
once,TRBJ1-6,TRBD1,TRBV7-9,TGTGCCAGCAGTCCCTCCCGACAGGGATCGGATTCACCCCTCCACTTT,CASSPSRQGSDSPLHF
.,TRBJ2-3,TRBD1,TRBV24-1,TGTGCCACCAGCCCCGGGACAGGGCGCACAGATACGCAGTATTTT,CATSPGTGRTDTQYF
.,TRBJ1-4,.,TRBV9,TGTGCCAGCAGCGCAGTGGGGGGCGCGGGTAATGAAAAACTGTTTTTT,CASSAVGGAGNEKLFF
medium-sized,TRBJ2-5,.,TRBV7-3,TGTGCCAGCAGCTTAAGAGCCTCGGGGGAAGAGACCCAGTACTTC,CASSLRASGEETQYF
few,TRBJ1-3,.,TRBV5-8,TGTGCCAGCAGCATGGACAGATTCAGCTCTGGAAACACCATATATTTT,CASSMDRFSSGNTIYF
medium-sized,TRBJ1-6,.,TRBV5-1,TGCGCCAGCAGCTTGGGGCGCGATTCACCCCTCCACTTT,CASSLGRDSPLHF
.,TRBJ2-1,TRBD2,TRBV19,TGTGCCAGTAACCCAACGACTAGCGGGACTTACAATGAGCAGTTCTTC,CASNPTTSGTYNEQFF
.,TRBJ2-7,TRBD1,TRBV6-5,TGTGCCAGCAGTCATCGGTCGGGACAGGGGTACGAGCAGTACTTC,CASSHRSGQGYEQYF
.,TRBJ2-7,.,TRBV12-3/TRBV12-4,TGTGCCAGCAGTTTTAAGATCGAGCAGTACTTC,CASSFKIEQYF
.,TRBJ2-1,TRBD2,TRBV10-3,TGTGCCATCAGTGATATTTACGGGACTAGCGGAAATGAGCAGTTCTTC,CAISDIYGTSGNEQFF
few,TRBJ2-4,.,TRBV10-3,TGTGCCATCAGTGAAGGATTAGCCAAAAACATTCAGTACTTC,CAISEGLAKNIQYF
once,TRBJ2-3,.,TRBV5-5,TGTGCCAGCAGCTTGGAACACGCACTTAGCACAGATACGCAGTATTTT,CASSLEHALSTDTQYF
few,TRBJ2-1,.,TRBV3-1/TRBV3-2,TGTGCCAGCAGCCAAGGTATTTGGGGAGCCAATGAGCAGTTCTTC,CASSQGIWGANEQFF
.,TRBJ2-1,TRBD2,TRBV11-2,TGTGCCAGCAGCTTTAGTGGACTAGCGGGAGAGGGTCGCGGAAATGAGCAGTTCTTC,CASSFSGLAGEGRGNEQFF
.,TRBJ1-5,TRBD1,TRBV30,TGTGCCTTTGGGACAGGGAATCAGCCCCAGCATTTT,CAFGTGNQPQHF
.,TRBJ1-5,.,TRBV19,TGTGCCAGTAGTAAGGGGGGACCCACCAGGGCCAATCAGCCCCAGCATTTT,CASSKGGPTRANQPQHF
.,TRBJ2-5,TRBD1,TRBV7-9,TGTGCCAGCAGCTTCGTCCGGGACAGTCAAGAGACCCAGTACTTC,CASSFVRDSQETQYF
.,TRBJ1-1,.,TRBV18,TGTGCCAGCTCATCGGACCGGGCCTCTGAAGCTTTCTTT,CASSSDRASEAFF
.,TRBJ2-1,TRBD2,TRBV19,TGTGCCAGTAGACCCCTAGCGGAGAGGAACAATGAGCAGTTCTTC,CASRPLAERNNEQFF
.,TRBJ1-2,.,TRBV5-8,TGTGCCAGCAGCCCCATCATGGACAGCCACTATGGCTACACCTTC,CASSPIMDSHYGYTF
few,TRBJ1-5,.,TRBV7-7,TGTGCTAGCAGCTACGCCATCCCACCAGGTCAGCCCCAGCATTTT,CASSYAIPPGQPQHF
.,TRBJ1-2,.,TRBV12-3/TRBV12-4,TGTGCCAGCAGTTTGAAAGGCTACACCTTC,CASSLKGYTF
.,TRBJ1-5,.,TRBV6-6,TGTGCCACGGTAAGGGGGAGCGATAGCAGCAATCAGCCCCAGCATTTT,CATVRGSDSSNQPQHF
few,TRBJ2-7,.,TRBV19,TGTGCCAGTAGTATAGAGGCCAGGGTAGGCTACGAGCAGTACTTC,CASSIEARVGYEQYF
few,TRBJ2-7,.,TRBV2,TGTGCCAGCAGTGGGGCTTCTGTCGAGACATCCTTCTCCTACGAGCAGTACTTC,CASSGASVETSFSYEQYF
few,TRBJ1-1,.,TRBV6-1,TGTGCCAGCAGTGAACAGCCGGCCTTGAACACTGAAGCTTTCTTT,CASSEQPALNTEAFF
few,TRBJ1-2,TRBD1,TRBV27,TGTGCCAGCAGTCCGCGACGACAGGGGTACTATGGCTACACCTTC,CASSPRRQGYYGYTF
few,TRBJ2-3,TRBD2,TRBV29-1,TGCAGCGCTCTAGGGACTAGCGGCACAGATACGCAGTATTTT,CSALGTSGTDTQYF
.,TRBJ2-7,TRBD1,TRBV2,TGTGCCAGCAGTCCTACCCAGGGGGTAGAGCAGTACTTC,CASSPTQGVEQYF
few,TRBJ1-2,TRBD1,TRBV29-1,TGCAGCGTTGGACAGGGGTTGGGATATGGCTACACCTTC,CSVGQGLGYGYTF
few,TRBJ1-4,.,TRBV30,TGTGCCTTCCGCCCCGACAGTCGTAATGAAAAACTGTTTTTT,CAFRPDSRNEKLFF
.,TRBJ2-7,.,TRBV6-1,TGTGCCAGCAGTCCAGTGGGGAGCTCCTACGAGCAGTACTTC,CASSPVGSSYEQYF
medium-sized,TRBJ2-7,TRBD1,TRBV19,TGTGCCAGTCATAGGACAGGGGAGTACGAGCAGTACTTC,CASHRTGEYEQYF
.,TRBJ1-1,TRBD1,TRBV6-1,TGTGCCAGCAGCTCAGGGGGAGGGACTGAAGCTTTCTTT,CASSSGGGTEAFF
.,TRBJ2-5,.,TRBV18,TGTGCCAGCTCACCACGAGAAGCTTCTGGGGTGGAGACCCAGTACTTC,CASSPREASGVETQYF
.,TRBJ1-2,TRBD1,TRBV9,TGTGCCAGCAACAGGGGTCCCCCGGGCGGCTACACCTTC,CASNRGPPGGYTF
.,TRBJ2-4,.,TRBV15,TGTGCCACCAGCAGAGGCGGCGGGGTGGTGAACATTCAGTACTTC,CATSRGGGVVNIQYF
.,TRBJ1-1,.,TRBV18,TGTGCCAGCTCACCTTCCCATAGGACGAACACTGAAGCTTTCTTT,CASSPSHRTNTEAFF
medium-sized,TRBJ1-6,TRBD1,TRBV7-9,TGTGCCAGCAGCGTGGGACAGGGCAATAATTCACCCCTCCACTTT,CASSVGQGNNSPLHF